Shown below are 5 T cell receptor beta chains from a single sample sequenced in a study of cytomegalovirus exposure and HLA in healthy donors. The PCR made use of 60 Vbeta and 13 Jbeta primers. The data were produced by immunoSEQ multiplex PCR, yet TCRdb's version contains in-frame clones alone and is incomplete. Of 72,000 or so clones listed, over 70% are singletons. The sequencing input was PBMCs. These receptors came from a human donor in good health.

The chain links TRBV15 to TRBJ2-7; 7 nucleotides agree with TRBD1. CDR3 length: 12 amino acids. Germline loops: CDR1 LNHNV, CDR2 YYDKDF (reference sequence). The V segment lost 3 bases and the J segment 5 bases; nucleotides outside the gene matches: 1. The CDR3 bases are TGTGCCACCAGCAGGCAGGGGGACGAGCAGTACTTC. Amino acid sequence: CATSRQGDEQYF.

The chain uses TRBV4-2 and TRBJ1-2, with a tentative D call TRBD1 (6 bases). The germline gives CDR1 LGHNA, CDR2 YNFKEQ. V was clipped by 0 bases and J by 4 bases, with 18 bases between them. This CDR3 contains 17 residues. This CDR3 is CASSQEYRTAAFYGYTF. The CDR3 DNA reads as TGTGCCAGCAGCCAAGAGTACCGGACAGCCGCCTTCTATGGCTACACCTTC.

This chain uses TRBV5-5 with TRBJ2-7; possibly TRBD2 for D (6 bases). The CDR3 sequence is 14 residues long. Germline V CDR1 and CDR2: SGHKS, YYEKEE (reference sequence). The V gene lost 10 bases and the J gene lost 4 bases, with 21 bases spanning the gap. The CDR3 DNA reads TGTGCCTCCCGTGGAGGGGTGGGGGTGTACGAGCAGTACTTC. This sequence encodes CASRGGVGVYEQYF.

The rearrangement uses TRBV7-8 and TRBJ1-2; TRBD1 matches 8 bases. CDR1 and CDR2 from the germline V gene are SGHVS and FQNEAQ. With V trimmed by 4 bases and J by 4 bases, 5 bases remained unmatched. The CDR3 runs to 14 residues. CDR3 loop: CASSSRQGSYGYTF. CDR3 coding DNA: TGTGCCAGCAGCTCTCGACAGGGGAGCTATGGCTACACCTTC.

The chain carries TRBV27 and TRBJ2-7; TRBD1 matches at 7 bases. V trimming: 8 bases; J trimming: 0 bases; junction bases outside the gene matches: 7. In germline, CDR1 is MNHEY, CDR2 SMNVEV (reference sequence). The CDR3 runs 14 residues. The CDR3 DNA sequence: TGTGCCAGCGGGAGACAGGGACCCTCCTACGAGCAGTACTTC. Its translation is CASGRQGPSYEQYF.